This record concerns one TCR beta chain sequence. As yet, its antigen is unknown. These data are taken from a study of T cells in Graves' hyperthyroidism and ophthalmopathy. Germline lookup yields CDR1 SGHTA and CDR2 FQGNSA. This CDR3 is built from 17 residues. V was shortened by 2 bases and J by 0 bases, with 14 bases between the two germline ends. Using RNA transcripts as the source, TCR beta CDR3 regions were amplified. The study used the HTBI primer set for a first-round RT-PCR of the TCR CDR3. Using its own MiXCR run on the multiplex PCR reads, TCRdb lists one record per CDR3 protein. The sample carries hundreds of thousands of distinct CDR3 sequences, roughly 15% recorded once. Exclusion followed for patients with uncontrolled infection, other autoimmune disease, pregnancy or lactation. Diagnosis rested on symptoms, serum thyroxine and TRAb, thyroid ultrasound, and orbital computed tomography. From 9 to 10 ml of fresh peripheral blood, PBMCs were isolated.

Study observations and caveats: The blood repertoire included most of the expanded thyroid clonotypes above 0.001.

The clonotype comes from a woman in her thirties or forties with Graves' ophthalmopathy. This sequence joins TRBV7-2 and TRBJ2-4; D is ambiguous. Sequencing input: blood. The CDR3 DNA reads as TGTGCCAGCAGCTTAAGAGGATGGGATTTAGCCAAAAACATTCAGTACTTC. Its protein product is CASSLRGWDLAKNIQYF.